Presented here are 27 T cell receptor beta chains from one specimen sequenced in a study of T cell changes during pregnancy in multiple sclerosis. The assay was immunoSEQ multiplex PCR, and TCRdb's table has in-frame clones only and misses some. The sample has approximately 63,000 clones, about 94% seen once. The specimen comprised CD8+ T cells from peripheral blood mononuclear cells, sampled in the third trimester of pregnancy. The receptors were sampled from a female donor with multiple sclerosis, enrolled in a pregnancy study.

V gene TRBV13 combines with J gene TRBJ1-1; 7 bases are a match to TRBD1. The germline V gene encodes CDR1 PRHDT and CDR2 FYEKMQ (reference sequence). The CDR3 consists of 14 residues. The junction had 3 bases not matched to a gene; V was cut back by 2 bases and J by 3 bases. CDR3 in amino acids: CASSLQGGYTEAFF. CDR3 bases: TGTGCCAGCAGCTTACAAGGGGGCTACACTGAAGCTTTCTTT.

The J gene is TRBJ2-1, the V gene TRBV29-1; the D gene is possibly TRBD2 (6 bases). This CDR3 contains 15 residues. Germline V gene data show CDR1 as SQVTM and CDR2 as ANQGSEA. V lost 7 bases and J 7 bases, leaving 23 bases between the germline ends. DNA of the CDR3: TGCAGCGCGGCCCCCGCGGGACCGACACCTAATGAGCAGTTCTTC. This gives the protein CSAAPAGPTPNEQFF.

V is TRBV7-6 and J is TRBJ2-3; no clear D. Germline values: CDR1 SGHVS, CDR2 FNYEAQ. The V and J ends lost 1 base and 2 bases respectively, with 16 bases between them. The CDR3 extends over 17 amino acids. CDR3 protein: CASSLEKRHTNTDTQYF. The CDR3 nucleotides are TGTGCCAGCAGCTTAGAGAAGAGACACACGAACACAGATACGCAGTATTTT.

Here the CDR3 reads CASSWSLNQPQHF. CDR3 DNA: TGCGCCAGCAGTTGGAGTCTCAATCAGCCCCAGCATTTT. The rearrangement uses TRBV5-1 and TRBJ1-5, with no clear D. Germline V gene sequence: CDR1 SGHRS, CDR2 YFSETQ. The CDR3 length is 13 residues. Trimming removed 5 bases at V and 3 bases at J, with 9 bases between.

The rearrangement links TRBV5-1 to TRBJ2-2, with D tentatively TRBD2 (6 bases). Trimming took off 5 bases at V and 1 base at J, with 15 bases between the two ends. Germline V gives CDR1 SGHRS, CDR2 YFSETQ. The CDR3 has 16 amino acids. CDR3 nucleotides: TGCGCCAGCAGGGAGGAGGGACGGGGGAACACCGGGGAGCTGTTTTTT. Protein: CASREEGRGNTGELFF.

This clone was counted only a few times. Here the CDR3 reads CASKSGRAGNEQFF. The CDR3 DNA follows: TGTGCCAGCAAGAGCGGGAGGGCCGGCAATGAGCAGTTCTTC. The chain carries TRBV6-4 and TRBJ2-1, with 10 bases identical to TRBD2. In germline, CDR1 is MRHNA, CDR2 SNTAGT. The ends lost 7 bases at V and 6 bases at J; junction bases unmatched: 6. The CDR3 contains 14 residues.

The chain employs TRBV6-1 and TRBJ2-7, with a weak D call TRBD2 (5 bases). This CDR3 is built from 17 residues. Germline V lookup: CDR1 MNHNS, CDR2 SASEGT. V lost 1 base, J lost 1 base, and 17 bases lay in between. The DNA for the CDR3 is TGTGCCAGCAGTGAAGGGCCGGGATTTACTTATTCCTACGAGCAGTACTTC. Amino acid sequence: CASSEGPGFTYSYEQYF.

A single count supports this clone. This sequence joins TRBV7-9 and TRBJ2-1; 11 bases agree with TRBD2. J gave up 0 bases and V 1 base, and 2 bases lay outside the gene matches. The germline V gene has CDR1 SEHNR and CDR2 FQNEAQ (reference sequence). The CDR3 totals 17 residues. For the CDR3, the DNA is TGTGCCAGCAGCTTAGTCACTAGCGGGGGCTCCTACAATGAGCAGTTCTTC. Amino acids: CASSLVTSGGSYNEQFF.

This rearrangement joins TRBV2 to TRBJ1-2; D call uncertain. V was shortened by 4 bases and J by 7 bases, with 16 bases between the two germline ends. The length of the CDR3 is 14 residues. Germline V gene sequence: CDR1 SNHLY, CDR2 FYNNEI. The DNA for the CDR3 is TGTGCCAGCAGTGTGGCCAGCGCAGATTCTGGCTACACCTTC. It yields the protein CASSVASADSGYTF. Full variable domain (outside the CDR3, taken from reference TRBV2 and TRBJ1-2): EPEVTQTPSHQVTQMGQEVILRCVPISNHLYFYWYRQILGQKVEFLVSFYNNEISEKSEIFDDQFSVERPDGSNFTLKIRSTKLEDSAMYFCASSVASADSGYTFGSGTRLTVV.

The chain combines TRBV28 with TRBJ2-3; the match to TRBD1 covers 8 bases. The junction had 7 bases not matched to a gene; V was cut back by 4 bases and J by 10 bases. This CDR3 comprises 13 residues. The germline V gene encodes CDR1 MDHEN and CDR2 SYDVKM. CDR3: CASSSGDRLPQYF. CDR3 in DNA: TGTGCCAGCAGTTCCGGGGACAGGCTCCCGCAGTATTTT.

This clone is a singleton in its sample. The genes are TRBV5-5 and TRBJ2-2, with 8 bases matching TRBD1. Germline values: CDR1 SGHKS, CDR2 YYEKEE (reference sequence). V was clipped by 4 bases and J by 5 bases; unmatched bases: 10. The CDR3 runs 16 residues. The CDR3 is CASSGVRQGRTGELFF. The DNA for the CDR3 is TGTGCCAGCAGCGGGGTCCGACAGGGGAGGACCGGGGAGCTGTTTTTT.

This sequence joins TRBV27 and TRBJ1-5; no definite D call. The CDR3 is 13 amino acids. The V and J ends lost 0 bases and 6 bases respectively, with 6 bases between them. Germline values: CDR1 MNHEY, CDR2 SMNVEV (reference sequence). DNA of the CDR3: TGTGCCAGCAGTTTATCTGTGGCTCAGCCCCAGCATTTT. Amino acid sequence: CASSLSVAQPQHF.

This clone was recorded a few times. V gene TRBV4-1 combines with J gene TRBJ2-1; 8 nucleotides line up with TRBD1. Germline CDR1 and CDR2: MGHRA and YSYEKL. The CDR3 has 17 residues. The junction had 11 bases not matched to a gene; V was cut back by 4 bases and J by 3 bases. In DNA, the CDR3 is TGCGCCAGCAGCCTCACACGGACAGGGTTTAGCTACAATGAGCAGTTCTTC. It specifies CASSLTRTGFSYNEQFF.

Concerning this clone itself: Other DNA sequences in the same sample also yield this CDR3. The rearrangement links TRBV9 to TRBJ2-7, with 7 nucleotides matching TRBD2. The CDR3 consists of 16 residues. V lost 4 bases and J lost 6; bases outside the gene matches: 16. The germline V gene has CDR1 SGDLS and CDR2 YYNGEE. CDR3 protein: CASSTSVGGSRSEQYF. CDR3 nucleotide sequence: TGTGCCAGCAGCACTTCGGTGGGCGGGAGTAGGTCCGAGCAGTACTTC. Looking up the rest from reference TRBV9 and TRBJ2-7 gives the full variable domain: DSGVTQTPKHLITATGQRVTLRCSPRSGDLSVYWYQQSLDQGLQFLIQYYNGEERAKGNILERFSAQQFPDLHSELNLSSLELGDSALYFCASSTSVGGSRSEQYFGPGTRLTVT.

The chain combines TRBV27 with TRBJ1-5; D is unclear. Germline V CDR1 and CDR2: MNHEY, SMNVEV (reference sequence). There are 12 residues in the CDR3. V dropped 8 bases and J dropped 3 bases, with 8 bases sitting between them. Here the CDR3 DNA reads TGTGCCAGCGGGGAGGACAATCAGCCCCAGCATTTT. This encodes CASGEDNQPQHF.

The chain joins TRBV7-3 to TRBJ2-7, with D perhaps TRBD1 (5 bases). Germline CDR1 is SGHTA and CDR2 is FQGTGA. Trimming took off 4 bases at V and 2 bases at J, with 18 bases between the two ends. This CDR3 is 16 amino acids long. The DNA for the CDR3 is TGTGCCAGCAGCTCATTCACAGGCCTGCGACCCTACGAGCAGTACTTC. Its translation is CASSSFTGLRPYEQYF.

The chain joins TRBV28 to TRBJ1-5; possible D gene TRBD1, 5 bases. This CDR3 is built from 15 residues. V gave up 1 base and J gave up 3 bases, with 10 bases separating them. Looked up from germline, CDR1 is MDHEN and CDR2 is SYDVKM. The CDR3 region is CASSLYSGNNQPQHF. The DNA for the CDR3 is TGTGCCAGCAGTTTATATTCAGGGAACAATCAGCCCCAGCATTTT.

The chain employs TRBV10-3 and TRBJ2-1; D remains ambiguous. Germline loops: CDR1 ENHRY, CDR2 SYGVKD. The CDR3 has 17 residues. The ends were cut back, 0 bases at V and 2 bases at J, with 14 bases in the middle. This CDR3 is CAISESSSTPPYNEQFF. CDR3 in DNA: TGTGCCATCAGTGAGTCGTCGAGTACCCCCCCCTACAATGAGCAGTTCTTC.

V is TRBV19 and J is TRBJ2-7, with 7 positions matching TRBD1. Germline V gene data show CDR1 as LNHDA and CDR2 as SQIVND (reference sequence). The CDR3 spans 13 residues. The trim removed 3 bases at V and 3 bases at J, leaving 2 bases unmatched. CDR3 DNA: TGTGCCAGTAGTATTGGGACAGACTACGAGCAGTACTTC. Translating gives CASSIGTDYEQYF. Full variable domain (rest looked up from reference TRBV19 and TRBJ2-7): DGGITQSPKYLFRKEGQNVTLSCEQNLNHDAMYWYRQDPGQGLRLIYYSQIVNDFQKGDIAEGYSVSREKKESFPLTVTSAQKNPTAFYLCASSIGTDYEQYFGPGTRLTVT.

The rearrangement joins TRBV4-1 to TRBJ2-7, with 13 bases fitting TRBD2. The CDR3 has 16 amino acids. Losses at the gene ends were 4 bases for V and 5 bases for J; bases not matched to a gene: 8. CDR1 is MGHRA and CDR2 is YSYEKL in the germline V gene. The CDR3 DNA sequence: TGCGCCAGCAGCCTCCCACTAGCGGGAGGGCCCCACGAGCAGTACTTC. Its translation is CASSLPLAGGPHEQYF.

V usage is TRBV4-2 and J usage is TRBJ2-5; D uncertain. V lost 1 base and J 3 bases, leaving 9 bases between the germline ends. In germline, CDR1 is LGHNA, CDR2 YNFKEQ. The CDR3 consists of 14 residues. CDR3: CASSQVDGEETQYF. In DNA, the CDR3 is TGTGCCAGCAGCCAAGTAGATGGAGAAGAGACCCAGTACTTC.

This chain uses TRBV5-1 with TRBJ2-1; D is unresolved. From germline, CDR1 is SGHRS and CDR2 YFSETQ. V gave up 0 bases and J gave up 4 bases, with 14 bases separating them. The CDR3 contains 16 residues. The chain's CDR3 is CASSLDGSSSYNEQFF. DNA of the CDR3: TGCGCCAGCAGCTTGGATGGTAGCAGTAGTTACAATGAGCAGTTCTTC.

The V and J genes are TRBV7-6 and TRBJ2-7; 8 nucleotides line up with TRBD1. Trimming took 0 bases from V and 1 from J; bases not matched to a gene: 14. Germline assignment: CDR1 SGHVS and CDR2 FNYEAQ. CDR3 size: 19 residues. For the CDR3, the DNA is TGTGCCAGCAGCTTAGCGCCTATTTTCGGACAGGGCGGTTCCTACGAGCAGTACTTC. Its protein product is CASSLAPIFGQGGSYEQYF.

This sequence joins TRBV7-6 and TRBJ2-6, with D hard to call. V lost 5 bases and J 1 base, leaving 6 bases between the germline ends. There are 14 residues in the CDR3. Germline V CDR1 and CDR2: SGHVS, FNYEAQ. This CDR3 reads CASSPRSGANVLTF. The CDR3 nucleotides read TGTGCCAGCAGCCCCCGTTCTGGGGCCAACGTCCTGACTTTC.

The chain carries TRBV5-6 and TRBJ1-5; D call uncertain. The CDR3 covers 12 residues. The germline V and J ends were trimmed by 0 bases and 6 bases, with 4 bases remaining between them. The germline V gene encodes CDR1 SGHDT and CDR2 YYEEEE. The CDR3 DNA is TGTGCCAGCAGCTTGGGGCCTCAGCCCCAGCATTTT. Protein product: CASSLGPQPQHF. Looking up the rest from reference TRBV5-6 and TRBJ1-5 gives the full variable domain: DAGVTQSPTHLIKTRGQQVTLRCSPKSGHDTVSWYQQALGQGPQFIFQYYEEEERQRGNFPDRFSGHQFPNYSSELNVNALLLGDSALYLCASSLGPQPQHFGDGTRLSIL.

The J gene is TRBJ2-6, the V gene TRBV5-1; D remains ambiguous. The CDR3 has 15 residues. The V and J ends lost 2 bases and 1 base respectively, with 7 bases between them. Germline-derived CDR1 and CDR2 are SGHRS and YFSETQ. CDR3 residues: CASSFRGSGANVLTF. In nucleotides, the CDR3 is TGCGCCAGCAGCTTTCGAGGATCTGGGGCCAACGTCCTGACTTTC.

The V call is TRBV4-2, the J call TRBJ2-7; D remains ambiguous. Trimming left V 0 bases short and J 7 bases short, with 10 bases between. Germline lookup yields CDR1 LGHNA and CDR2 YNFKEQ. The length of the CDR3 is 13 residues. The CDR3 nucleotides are TGTGCCAGCAGCCAAGACTCTCAAACTGAGCAGTACTTC. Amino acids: CASSQDSQTEQYF.